A selection of T cell receptor beta chains follows, all from one sample in a study of T cell repertoires in cytomegalovirus infection. MiXCR was run by TCRdb on the reads, yielding one entry per CDR3 protein. Of 450,000 to 650,000 distinct CDR3 sequences in the sample, roughly 43% were seen once. What these receptors recognize is not known. The sample in question was cultured PBMCs, obtained from culture after CMV antigen stimulation. Receptors were obtained from a human donor in good health (CMV status not recorded). Some clones in this sample may be carry-over from other donors' samples. CDR3s include the opening cysteine and the closing phenylalanine or tryptophan. D genes are given only for firm matches. The size entry is marked missing in some rows and otherwise reads once, few, many or a size class.

v_gene	j_gene	d_gene	abundance	CDR3nt	CDR3aa
TRBV5-4	TRBJ2-3	TRBD2	.	TGTGCCAGCAGACTAGCGGGAGGGTCCCGGTATACGCAGTATTTT	CASRLAGGSRYTQYF
TRBV7-8	TRBJ1-2	.	.	TGTGCCAGCAGCTTAACGCGGGTCCCGTCGGACTATGGCTACACCTTC	CASSLTRVPSDYGYTF
TRBV7-8	TRBJ2-4	.	few	TGTGCCAGCAGCTTAGATCCCGGATCTAACATTCAGTACTTC	CASSLDPGSNIQYF
TRBV5-6	TRBJ2-4	.	.	TGTGCCAGCAGCTTAGCCAGGACCGAGCGTGTTCAGTACTTC	CASSLARTERVQYF
TRBV11-2	TRBJ2-5	.	.	TGTGCCAGCAGCTACCGGACGTCCTCAGGAGAGACCCAGTACTTC	CASSYRTSSGETQYF
TRBV6-1	TRBJ1-3	.	.	TGTGCCAGCAAAAGGGGGGACTCTGGAAACACCATATATTTT	CASKRGDSGNTIYF
TRBV12-3/TRBV12-4	TRBJ1-3	.	few	TGTGCCAGCCTAATTTCGGGGACTGGAAACACCATATATTTT	CASLISGTGNTIYF
TRBV4-3	TRBJ2-1	TRBD2	.	TGCGCCAGCAGCCAAGAAGGACTAGCCCCAAACAATGAGCAGTTCTTC	CASSQEGLAPNNEQFF
TRBV27	TRBJ1-1	.	few	TGTGCCAGCAGTTATTACCAGGGAACTGAAGCTTTCTTT	CASSYYQGTEAFF
TRBV12-3/TRBV12-4	TRBJ2-3	.	.	TGTGCCAGCAGCCCCGCCCGGGGCCTTAGCACAGATACGCAGTATTTT	CASSPARGLSTDTQYF
TRBV12-3/TRBV12-4	TRBJ2-2	.	.	TGTGCCAGCAGACCTAACAGACCCGGGGAGCTGTTTTTT	CASRPNRPGELFF
TRBV7-8	TRBJ1-1	.	many	TGTGCCAGCAGCTTTCGGGGGAACACTGAAGCTTTCTTT	CASSFRGNTEAFF
TRBV12-3/TRBV12-4	TRBJ2-4	.	few	TGTGCCAGCAGAGCCCGGGACACCCACGCCGAACGGGTGATTCAGTACTTC	CASRARDTHAERVIQYF
TRBV7-2	TRBJ1-1	.	.	TGTGCCAGCAGCTCCTCCAGCCTTGGGACTGAAGCTTTCTTT	CASSSSSLGTEAFF
TRBV7-6	TRBJ2-3	TRBD2	few	TGTGCCAGCAGCCCCTCTACGGCGGGGGGATACACAGATACGCAGTATTTT	CASSPSTAGGYTDTQYF
TRBV5-1	TRBJ1-4	.	.	TGCGCCAGCACAAGGGGGGCGGGAAATGAAAAACTGTTTTTT	CASTRGAGNEKLFF
TRBV7-9	TRBJ2-5	.	few	TGTGCCAGCAGCCTCTCGTGGGGGGCGGAGACCCAGTACTTC	CASSLSWGAETQYF
TRBV4-3	TRBJ2-2	TRBD2	few	TGCGCCAGCAGCCCCGAGGGGAGCGGGAGGGACACCGGGGAGCTGTTTTTT	CASSPEGSGRDTGELFF
TRBV7-8	TRBJ2-5	TRBD2	.	TGTGCCAGCGTAGGGGCGAGGACTAGCGGGATCCTCGGAGGGACCCAGTACTTC	CASVGARTSGILGGTQYF
TRBV19	TRBJ2-2	.	.	TGTGCCAGTAGTCCCCGACCTAGAGGGACCGGGGAGCTGTTTTTT	CASSPRPRGTGELFF
TRBV2	TRBJ1-3	TRBD1	few	TGTGCCAGCAGTGCGGGACAGCAGTCTGGAAACACCATATATTTT	CASSAGQQSGNTIYF
TRBV6-1	TRBJ1-2	.	few	TGTGCCAGCAGATTCGGGGGGAGGTTTCTAGGCTACACCTTC	CASRFGGRFLGYTF
TRBV5-1	TRBJ1-6	.	.	TGCGCCAGCAGCCCGGAGACGGGGGCCTCACCCCTCCACTTT	CASSPETGASPLHF
TRBV20-1	TRBJ2-5	.	.	TGCAGTGCTAGAGATCTTAGGGGGGACCAAGAGACCCAGTACTTC	CSARDLRGDQETQYF
TRBV4-1	TRBJ2-3	.	few	TGCGCCAGCAGCCAAACAGGGACTCCCACAGATACGCAGTATTTT	CASSQTGTPTDTQYF
TRBV10-3	TRBJ2-7	TRBD2	.	TGTGCCATCAGTGAGATGGCTAGCGGGGGGTACGAGCAGTACTTC	CAISEMASGGYEQYF
TRBV7-9	TRBJ1-2	TRBD1	few	TGTGCCAGCAGCCAGAGGGGGACAGGTTATGGCTACACCTTC	CASSQRGTGYGYTF
TRBV3-1	TRBJ1-4	TRBD1	.	TGTGCCAGCAGGGGGACAGCGTCTAATGAAAAACTGTTTTTT	CASRGTASNEKLFF